The 29 T cell receptor beta chains in this list originate from one sample, sequenced in a study of blood T cell repertoires in COVID-19. Profiled with immunoSEQ multiplex PCR; TCRdb holds only in-frame clones, not every one. Of 70,000 to 100,000 clones in the sample, almost 90% were seen once. What was sequenced was peripheral blood. These receptors were obtained from a woman older than 75 with active or convalescent COVID-19.

This clone occurred a few times. The J gene is TRBJ1-1, the V gene TRBV5-1; possibly TRBD1 for D (6 bases). This CDR3 comprises 14 residues. Germline CDR1 and CDR2: SGHRS and YFSETQ. V was clipped by 0 bases and J by 4 bases, with 10 bases between them. For the CDR3, the DNA is TGCGCCAGCAGCTTGGAGACAGGAAGCACTGAAGCTTTCTTT. This sequence encodes CASSLETGSTEAFF.

V and J are TRBV15 and TRBJ2-7; a possible D gene is TRBD1 (5 bases). Trimming stripped 0 bases from V and 5 bases from J, with 17 bases between. CDR1 is LNHNV and CDR2 is YYDKDF in the germline V gene (reference sequence). This CDR3 contains 16 residues. As DNA, the CDR3 is TGTGCCACCAGCAGAGATCTGGGGCACGCGACCCACGAGCAGTACTTC. Amino acid sequence: CATSRDLGHATHEQYF.

The rearrangement uses TRBV28 and TRBJ1-4; tentatively, D is TRBD1 (5 bases). The V gene's germline CDR1 is MDHEN and CDR2 SYDVKM. The CDR3 totals 18 residues. Trimming took 5 bases from V and 0 from J, leaving 19 bases between them. CDR3 protein: CASSGVSGRATTNEKLFF. The CDR3 region has the DNA TGTGCCAGCAGTGGAGTTAGCGGCAGGGCTACAACTAATGAAAAACTGTTTTTT.

The rearrangement joins TRBV14 to TRBJ1-1; possible D gene TRBD1, 5 bases. Germline loops: CDR1 SGHDN, CDR2 FVKESK. The CDR3 sequence is 13 residues long. V lost 2 bases to trimming and J lost 1 base, with 5 bases between them. The CDR3 DNA reads TGTGCCAGCAGCCAAACAGGGAACACTGAAGCTTTCTTT. Protein product: CASSQTGNTEAFF.

This clone was found once. The chain uses TRBV5-1 and TRBJ2-1; D unclear. Germline V CDR1 and CDR2: SGHRS, YFSETQ. The CDR3 is 13 amino acids. Trimming stripped 1 base from V and 6 bases from J, with 8 bases between. The CDR3 here is CASSLQVGNEQFF. In DNA form, the CDR3 reads TGCGCCAGCAGCTTGCAGGTGGGCAATGAGCAGTTCTTC.

The chain combines TRBV12-5 with TRBJ1-2; possibly TRBD1 for D (6 bases). Looked up from germline, CDR1 is LGHNT and CDR2 is FRNRAP. This CDR3 is 17 amino acids long. V lost 5 bases and J lost 4, with 23 bases in between. The CDR3 nucleotides read TGTGCTAGTGGTCGAACAGGGAGACTGTCCCCTAGCTATGGCTACACCTTC. This translates into CASGRTGRLSPSYGYTF. Drawing the rest from reference TRBV12-5 and TRBJ1-2, the complete variable domain is DARVTQTPRHKVTEMGQEVTMRCQPILGHNTVFWYRQTMMQGLELLAYFRNRAPLDDSGMPKDRFSAEMPDATLATLKIQPSEPRDSAVYFCASGRTGRLSPSYGYTFGSGTRLTVV.

This clone was seen a handful of times. This sequence joins TRBV7-2 and TRBJ2-1, with D possibly being TRBD1 (5 bases). The germline V gene encodes CDR1 SGHTA and CDR2 FQGNSA. V was trimmed by 4 bases and J by 6 bases, leaving 10 bases between them. This CDR3 contains 13 residues. CDR3 in DNA: TGTGCCAGCAGCTGGGGCCCTTCCAATGAGCAGTTCTTC. Its protein product is CASSWGPSNEQFF.

The chain links TRBV10-2 to TRBJ2-1; D perhaps matches TRBD1 (5 bases). The germline V gene encodes CDR1 WSHSY and CDR2 SAAADI. The CDR3 extends over 14 amino acids. The V end lost 0 bases, the J end lost 6 bases, and 9 bases lay between the germline ends. The CDR3 here is CASSESQGPNEQFF. The CDR3 DNA sequence: TGCGCCAGCAGTGAGTCCCAGGGCCCCAATGAGCAGTTCTTC.

The CDR3 spells CASSTRLDFTGELFF. In DNA form, the CDR3 reads TGTGCCAGCAGTACCCGACTAGACTTCACCGGGGAGCTGTTTTTT. This chain connects TRBV27 to TRBJ2-2; the D gene is possibly TRBD2 (6 bases). CDR1 MNHEY and CDR2 SMNVEV come from the germline V gene (reference sequence). The CDR3 runs to 15 residues. V was clipped by 5 bases and J by 4 bases, with 14 bases between them.

The J gene is TRBJ2-7, the V gene TRBV6-5; D possibly corresponds to TRBD1 (5 bases). Germline assignment: CDR1 MNHEY and CDR2 SVGAGI. This CDR3 has 13 amino acids. Trimming took 5 bases from V and 7 from J, leaving 15 bases between them. The CDR3 coding sequence is TGTGCCAGCAGTATTCGACGGGCAGGGGAGCAGTACTTC. Amino acids: CASSIRRAGEQYF.

This chain joins TRBV11-2 and TRBJ2-1, with D possibly being TRBD2 (6 bases). The germline CDR1 and CDR2 sequences are SGHAT and FQNNGV. Deletions cut 1 base from V and 4 bases from J, with 17 bases between. The CDR3 runs 17 residues. Here the CDR3 DNA reads TGTGCCAGCAGCTTAGTTTTGGCGGGGAAAACGTACAATGAGCAGTTCTTC. It encodes CASSLVLAGKTYNEQFF.

The gene calls are TRBV12-5 and TRBJ2-3; TRBD1 is a possible D gene (6 bases). Germline V gene sequence: CDR1 LGHNT, CDR2 FRNRAP. The CDR3 runs 16 residues. V was clipped by 0 bases and J by 1 base, with 11 bases between them. CDR3: CASGLVHRAGTDTQYF. The CDR3 nucleotides are TGTGCTAGTGGTTTGGTACACAGGGCGGGCACAGATACGCAGTATTTT.

V is TRBV28 and J is TRBJ1-5, with D perhaps TRBD1 (6 bases). The CDR3 runs to 15 residues. Trimming removed 2 bases from V and 9 bases from J, with 17 bases in between. CDR1 and CDR2 (germline): MDHEN, SYDVKM. The CDR3 loop reads CASSLRWGPPGPQHF. The DNA of the CDR3 is TGTGCCAGCAGTTTAAGGTGGGGGCCCCCGGGGCCCCAGCATTTT.

DNA for the CDR3: TGTGCCAGCAGCCTTAGCGGGAGTTCTTGGAATGAGCAGTTCTTC. Amino acid sequence: CASSLSGSSWNEQFF. The chain is built from TRBV3-1 (or the pseudogene TRBV3-2) and TRBJ2-1, with 9 positions matching TRBD2. Germline CDR1 and CDR2: LGHDT and YNNKEL (reference sequence). Trimming removed 4 bases from V and 7 bases from J; junction bases left unmatched: 8. The length of the CDR3 is 15 residues.

Only one count was recorded for this clone. The chain links TRBV24-1 to TRBJ1-1, with D perhaps matching TRBD1 (5 bases). CDR1 is KGHDR, CDR2 SFDVKD, per germline. The CDR3 runs to 11 residues. V dropped 5 bases and J dropped 6 bases, with 6 bases sitting between them. CDR3: CATSGGSEAFF. The CDR3 DNA reads TGTGCCACCAGTGGGGGCTCTGAAGCTTTCTTT.

The genes are TRBV11-2 and TRBJ2-3; 7 nucleotides align to TRBD2. The J segment lost 0 bases and the V segment lost 3 bases, leaving 6 bases of the junction unmatched. Germline V CDR1 and CDR2: SGHAT, FQNNGV. The CDR3 contains 16 residues. CDR3 loop: CASSFSASGSTDTQYF. In nucleotides, the CDR3 is TGTGCCAGCAGCTTCTCAGCTAGCGGAAGCACAGATACGCAGTATTTT.

The chain has TRBV6-2 or TRBV6-3 and TRBJ1-2; possibly TRBD1 for D (5 bases). The CDR3 is 12 residues long. Germline loops: CDR1 MNHEY, CDR2 SVGEGT. V was cut by 5 bases and J by 8 bases, with 12 bases left in between. CDR3 amino acids: CASSAGVRGYTF. CDR3 nucleotides: TGTGCCAGCAGTGCGGGGGTGAGAGGCTACACCTTC.

This sequence joins TRBV12-3 or TRBV12-4 and TRBJ2-3; D gene unclear. The CDR3 consists of 12 residues. Trimming removed 0 bases at V and 6 bases at J, with 4 bases between. The CDR3 sequence is CASSLASDTQYF. In nucleotides, the CDR3 is TGTGCCAGCAGTTTAGCGTCGGATACGCAGTATTTT.

The chain links TRBV6-5 to TRBJ2-7; 14 bases align to TRBD2. After removal of 5 bases from V and 5 bases from J, the junction contained 5 bases not matched to a gene. This CDR3 is built from 15 residues. Germline V lookup: CDR1 MNHEY, CDR2 SVGAGI. The CDR3 is CASSPGLAGVHEQYF. CDR3 coding DNA: TGTGCCAGCAGTCCGGGACTAGCGGGAGTTCACGAGCAGTACTTC.

The V call is TRBV7-2, the J call TRBJ2-7, with a possible D match to TRBD2 (6 bases). The germline V gene has CDR1 SGHTA and CDR2 FQGNSA. Trimming pared 8 bases from V and 0 bases from J, leaving 11 bases between. The CDR3 totals 13 residues. CDR3 DNA sequence: TGTGCCAGCGGGGACGGGAGCTCCTACGAGCAGTACTTC. Protein product: CASGDGSSYEQYF.

This clone was seen a single time. Its ends do not fully match the called genes, so a read error is possible. The rearrangement uses TRBV30 and TRBJ1-5; TRBD1 matches at 8 bases. The CDR3 length is 15 residues. The V gene's germline CDR1 is GTSNPN and CDR2 SVGIG (reference sequence). The CDR3 bases are TGTGCCTGGAGTGGACAGGGGAGCAGCAATCAGTCCCAGCATTTT. Protein: CAWSGQGSSNQSQHF.

The gene calls are TRBV6-1 and TRBJ2-7, with TRBD2 matching over 10 bases. The V and J ends lost 2 bases and 0 bases, in that order; junction bases with no gene match: 4. Looked up from germline, CDR1 is MNHNS and CDR2 is SASEGT. The CDR3 loop spans 16 amino acids. CDR3 sequence reads: CASSERLAGASYEQYF. As DNA, the CDR3 is TGTGCCAGCAGTGAAAGGCTAGCGGGAGCCTCCTACGAGCAGTACTTC.

The chain links TRBV6-5 to TRBJ1-2; unclear D gene. Trimming cost V 0 bases and J 4 bases, with 12 bases left between them. This CDR3 spans 15 amino acids. Germline lookup yields CDR1 MNHEY and CDR2 SVGAGI. The CDR3 nucleotides are TGTGCCAGCAGTTACTCTATCTTGGGAGTCTATGGCTACACCTTC. As protein: CASSYSILGVYGYTF.

This sequence joins TRBV7-2 and TRBJ2-3; D is possibly TRBD2 (6 bases). The CDR3 is made up of 16 amino acids. Germline V gives CDR1 SGHTA, CDR2 FQGNSA. With 1 base removed from V and 1 base from J, the gap between germline ends came to 12 bases. This CDR3 reads CASSLVASGGTDTQYF. The CDR3 region has the DNA TGTGCCAGCAGCTTAGTTGCTTCGGGGGGCACAGATACGCAGTATTTT.

The V and J genes are TRBV15 and TRBJ2-7, with TRBD2 matching over 9 bases. J was trimmed by 0 bases and V by 3 bases; bases with no gene match: 3. CDR3 length: 15 amino acids. Per germline, CDR1 LNHNV and CDR2 YYDKDF (reference sequence). In DNA, the CDR3 is TGTGCCACCAGCAGCGAGCGGGAGGACTCCTACGAGCAGTACTTC. It yields the protein CATSSEREDSYEQYF. Using reference TRBV15 and TRBJ2-7 for the parts outside the CDR3, the full variable domain is DAMVIQNPRYQVTQFGKPVTLSCSQTLNHNVMYWYQQKSSQAPKLLFHYYDKDFNNEADTPDNFQSRRPNTSFCFLDIRSPGLGDTAMYLCATSSEREDSYEQYFGPGTRLTVT.

This chain uses TRBV6-1 with TRBJ2-3, with D possibly TRBD1 on 5 matching bases. CDR1 is MNHNS and CDR2 is SASEGT in the germline V gene. This CDR3 has 14 amino acids. V lost 0 bases and J lost 2, with 6 bases in between. CDR3 residues: CASSEAQVTDTQYF. As DNA, the CDR3 is TGTGCCAGCAGTGAAGCACAGGTCACAGATACGCAGTATTTT.

The rearrangement uses TRBV7-2 and TRBJ1-3, with D possibly matching TRBD1 (5 bases). Between the trimmed V and J ends, which lost 6 bases and 6 bases, there was a span of 15 bases. Germline-derived CDR1 and CDR2 are SGHTA and FQGNSA. The CDR3 is made up of 14 amino acids. CDR3 in amino acids: CASSLGGSINTIYF. CDR3 DNA sequence: TGTGCCAGCAGTCTGGGGGGGTCGATAAACACCATATATTTT.

The V gene is TRBV27, the J gene TRBJ2-7, with 7 bases lining up with TRBD1. The CDR3 contains 14 residues. V shed 5 bases, J shed 3 bases, and the junction held 7 bases outside the gene matches. Germline V gene sequence: CDR1 MNHEY, CDR2 SMNVEV (reference sequence). The CDR3 DNA sequence: TGTGCCAGCAGTCTTGGACAGGATCGCTACGAGCAGTACTTC. Translated, it gives CASSLGQDRYEQYF.

The chain couples TRBV10-3 to TRBJ2-7; possible D gene TRBD2, 7 bases. V lost 5 bases and J 7 bases, leaving 18 bases between the germline ends. The CDR3 has 14 amino acids. Germline CDR1 and CDR2: ENHRY and SYGVKD. This CDR3 is CAISRGGTLEEQYF. Here the CDR3 DNA reads TGTGCCATCAGTAGGGGGGGGACCCTGGAGGAGCAGTACTTC.